The 11 T cell receptor beta chains listed next were all sequenced from one sample in a study of memory CD4+ T cells and cytomegalovirus serostatus (dated by TCRdb to about 2019). A FACSAria II was used to sort memory CD4+ T cells, defined as single viable CD3+CD4+CD8-CD45RO+ cells. Library prep was done by the immunoSEQ multiplex PCR assay. Sourced from immuneACCESS, this table was stored by TCRdb with only in-frame sequences that have V and J called. A share of the clones is absent; for the studies checked, an unresolved V gene accounts for under half, and the remainder has no known explanation. The sample table lists approximately 51,000 clones, around 74% of them with a count of one. The biggest ten clones account for roughly 1.2% of the sample. Sequenced sample: memory CD4+ T cells from blood. Source of these receptors: an adult in good health and CMV-seropositive.

The chain has TRBV4-3 and TRBJ1-2; 7 nucleotides agree with TRBD1. Germline CDR1 reads LGHNA; CDR2 reads YSLEER. V dropped 1 base and J dropped 2; count of bases not matched to a gene: 1. CDR3 length equals 14 residues. The CDR3 coding sequence is TGCGCCAGCAGCCAAGCGGGACAGAACTATGGCTACACCTTC. It codes for CASSQAGQNYGYTF.

The chain joins TRBV27 to TRBJ1-5, with TRBD1 matching over 7 bases. V dropped 5 bases and J dropped 0; count of bases not matched to a gene: 13. The CDR3 totals 18 residues. Germline V CDR1 and CDR2: MNHEY, SMNVEV (reference sequence). The CDR3 is CASSLGGQGEISNQPQHF. The DNA of the CDR3 is TGTGCCAGCAGTCTGGGGGGCCAGGGGGAGATTAGCAATCAGCCCCAGCATTTT.

The genes are TRBV5-1 and TRBJ1-4, with D possibly being TRBD1 (6 bases). CDR1 and CDR2 from the germline V gene are SGHRS and YFSETQ. V shed 4 bases and J shed 2 bases, with 18 bases lying between them. This CDR3 comprises 17 residues. Written as DNA, the CDR3 is TGCGCCAGCAGCGCTGGGGGTTTTGGACAGACTAATGAAAAACTGTTTTTT. Translated, it gives CASSAGGFGQTNEKLFF.

This clone was observed once. V is TRBV11-2 and J is TRBJ2-1, with 8 bases that match TRBD2. The V gene end was trimmed by 1 base and the J gene end by 10 bases; junction bases not matched to a gene: 6. The CDR3 has 14 amino acids. Germline-derived CDR1 and CDR2 are SGHAT and FQNNGV. CDR3 loop: CASSLAGGYGEQFF. DNA for the CDR3: TGTGCCAGCAGCTTAGCGGGGGGGTACGGAGAGCAGTTCTTC. The full variable domain, its missing parts supplied by reference TRBV11-2 and TRBJ2-1, is EAGVAQSPRYKIIEKRQSVAFWCNPISGHATLYWYQQILGQGPKLLIQFQNNGVVDDSQLPKDRFSAERLKGVDSTLKIQPAKLEDSAVYLCASSLAGGYGEQFFGPGTRLTVL.

There are a few counts of this clone. The rearrangement links TRBV6-1 to TRBJ1-3; a possible D gene is TRBD1 (5 bases). The germline V gene encodes CDR1 MNHNS and CDR2 SASEGT. The CDR3 sequence is 15 residues long. The V end lost 4 bases, the J end lost 2 bases, and 12 bases lay between the germline ends. The CDR3, as DNA: TGTGCCAGCAGTGCTGGGACCGAACCTGGAAACACCATATATTTT. Protein sequence: CASSAGTEPGNTIYF.

The V and J genes are TRBV10-3 and TRBJ1-6; D is possibly TRBD1 (5 bases). The V gene lost 2 bases and the J gene lost 5 bases, with 7 bases spanning the gap. This CDR3 is 14 amino acids long. Per germline, CDR1 ENHRY and CDR2 SYGVKD. CDR3 protein: CAISETGDNSPLHF. The CDR3 DNA reads TGTGCCATCAGTGAGACAGGAGATAATTCACCCCTCCACTTT.

CDR3 DNA sequence: TGTGCCAGCAGCCAGAGCGGGGGGGGACAAGAGACCCAGTACTTC. Amino acid sequence: CASSQSGGGQETQYF. The J gene is TRBJ2-5, the V gene TRBV4-2; 10 bases line up with TRBD2. V shed 3 bases, J shed 2 bases, and the junction held 3 bases outside the gene matches. Germline V gives CDR1 LGHNA, CDR2 YNFKEQ. CDR3 length: 15 residues.

The chain is built from TRBV5-1 and TRBJ1-1; D might be TRBD1 (6 bases). The CDR3 contains 14 residues. The germline V gene has CDR1 SGHRS and CDR2 YFSETQ. The ends were cut back, 4 bases at V and 8 bases at J, with 18 bases in the middle. The CDR3 bases are TGCGCCAGCAGCCCTATTCCCGACAGGTCCGAAGCTTTCTTT. Amino acid sequence: CASSPIPDRSEAFF.

The chain employs TRBV7-9 and TRBJ2-7; D gene uncertain. This CDR3 has 14 amino acids. Trimming took 1 base from V and 5 from J, leaving 12 bases between them. The germline V gene encodes CDR1 SEHNR and CDR2 FQNEAQ (reference sequence). CDR3 DNA: TGTGCCAGCAGCTTAGGTTGGCAGGCGGACGAGCAGTACTTC. Translating gives CASSLGWQADEQYF. Variable domain in full (rest from reference TRBV7-9 and TRBJ2-7): DTGVSQNPRHKITKRGQNVTFRCDPISEHNRLYWYRQTLGQGPEFLTYFQNEAQLEKSRLLSDRFSAERPKGSFSTLEIQRTEQGDSAMYLCASSLGWQADEQYFGPGTRLTVT.

This clone showed up just a few times. The rearrangement links TRBV2 to TRBJ1-4, with D perhaps TRBD1 (5 bases). This CDR3 has 13 amino acids. V gave up 5 bases and J gave up 9 bases, with 13 bases separating them. Germline V CDR1 and CDR2: SNHLY, FYNNEI. The CDR3 DNA reads TGTGCCAGCAGTCGGGACGTCGGCCAAAAACTGTTTTTT. This sequence encodes CASSRDVGQKLFF.

The chain has TRBV6-5 and TRBJ2-1; D may be TRBD1 (6 bases). CDR3 length: 16 amino acids. CDR1 MNHEY and CDR2 SVGAGI come from the germline V gene. V lost 3 bases, J lost 7 bases, and 19 bases lay in between. The CDR3 nucleotides are TGTGCCAGCAGTTATATCCCCTGGCAGGGGCCAAATGAGCAGTTCTTC. This encodes CASSYIPWQGPNEQFF.